These 28 T cell receptor beta chains were sequenced from one sample in a study of T cell repertoires in cytomegalovirus infection. TCRdb re-derived calls from the reads in MiXCR, one entry per CDR3 protein. The sample consists of under 150,000 distinct CDR3 sequences, more than 7% of them appearing once. The sequenced sample was PBMCs. These TCRs come from a human donor in good health (CMV status not recorded). Some clones in this sample may be carry-over from other donors' samples.

V is TRBV5-4 and J is TRBJ2-2, with 9 positions matching TRBD1. CDR1 and CDR2 from the germline V gene are SGHNT and YYREEE (reference sequence). The ends lost 3 bases at V and 7 bases at J; junction bases unmatched: 10. The length of the CDR3 is 16 residues. The CDR3 spells CASSSLGDREHGELFF. The DNA of the CDR3 is TGTGCCAGCAGCTCTCTTGGGGACAGGGAACACGGGGAGCTGTTTTTT.

This clonotype came up many times. This chain links TRBV7-2 with TRBJ2-7, with D possibly being TRBD1 or TRBD2 (5 bases each). The CDR3 sequence is 13 residues long. V shed 6 bases and J shed 0 bases, with 9 bases lying between them. CDR1 and CDR2 (germline): SGHTA, FQGNSA. The CDR3 nucleotides read TGTGCCAGCAGGGGGACGGCCTCCTACGAGCAGTACTTC. This sequence encodes CASRGTASYEQYF.

Ten or more counts support this clonotype. This chain links TRBV4-2 with TRBJ2-7, with a possible D match to TRBD2 (6 bases). The CDR3 has 13 residues. Germline CDR1 and CDR2: LGHNA and YNFKEQ. The V end lost 4 bases, the J end lost 6 bases, and 13 bases lay between the germline ends. The CDR3 loop is CASSPTEGAEQYF. CDR3 in DNA: TGTGCCAGCAGCCCTACGGAGGGCGCCGAGCAGTACTTC.

This clonotype has a count of ten or more. The chain carries TRBV6-6 and TRBJ2-5, with TRBD1 as a possible D gene (7 bases). The CDR3 is made up of 14 amino acids. Germline V gives CDR1 MNHNY, CDR2 SVGAGI (reference sequence). Between the trimmed V and J ends, which lost 2 bases and 5 bases, there was a span of 12 bases. The CDR3 sequence: CASSYGQGGETQYF. The CDR3 DNA sequence: TGTGCCAGCAGTTACGGGCAGGGGGGCGAGACCCAGTACTTC.

This clonotype has at least ten counts. The V call is TRBV4-1, the J call TRBJ1-1; possible D gene TRBD1, 5 bases. CDR1 is MGHRA and CDR2 is YSYEKL in the germline V gene. Trimming cost V 6 bases and J 3 bases, with 14 bases left between them. This CDR3 is 14 amino acids long. The CDR3 loop is CASRKTVAYTEAFF. CDR3 in DNA: TGCGCCAGCAGGAAGACAGTTGCCTACACTGAAGCTTTCTTT.

In the case of this clonotype: This clone may be a read error of a much larger clone one base away. The chain employs TRBV2 and TRBJ2-2; 9 bases map to TRBD1. Germline V lookup: CDR1 SNHLY, CDR2 FYNNEI. V trimming: 6 bases; J trimming: 7 bases; junction bases outside the gene matches: 6. The CDR3 length is 14 residues. Here the CDR3 DNA reads TGTGCCAGCAGGGGGACAGGGCAGATCGGGGAGCTGTTTTTT. Its protein product is CASRGTGQIGELFF.

V is TRBV2 and J is TRBJ1-5; D is uncertain. The CDR3 totals 15 residues. V was shortened by 8 bases and J by 0 bases, with 14 bases between the two germline ends. CDR1 is SNHLY and CDR2 is FYNNEI in the germline V gene. In nucleotides, the CDR3 is TGTGCCAGCCGACGCGACCTACATAGCAATCAGCCCCAGCATTTT. Protein product: CASRRDLHSNQPQHF.

This clonotype was observed many times. The chain employs TRBV7-2 and TRBJ2-3; TRBD2 might be the D (5 bases). The CDR3 is made up of 15 amino acids. CDR1 SGHTA and CDR2 FQGNSA come from the germline V gene. V was trimmed by 1 base and J by 4 bases, leaving 12 bases between them. The CDR3 nucleotides read TGTGCCAGCAGCTTAGGGCCTAGCAGGTCAGATACGCAGTATTTT. Protein product: CASSLGPSRSDTQYF.

This clonotype was observed at least ten times. The chain uses TRBV12-3 or TRBV12-4 and TRBJ2-3, with D possibly TRBD1 on 6 matching bases. V shed 4 bases and J shed 6 bases, with 11 bases lying between them. The CDR3 has 13 amino acids. CDR3: CASSSMGADTQYF. The CDR3 region has the DNA TGTGCCAGCAGTTCGATGGGGGCGGATACGCAGTATTTT.

This clonotype was observed at least ten times. The V and J genes are TRBV6-6 and TRBJ1-2; D gene unclear. The ends were cut back, 2 bases at V and 8 bases at J, with 15 bases in the middle. CDR1 MNHNY and CDR2 SVGAGI come from the germline V gene (reference sequence). The CDR3 sequence is 14 residues long. The chain's CDR3 is CASSYGQATRGYTF. For the CDR3, the DNA is TGTGCCAGCAGTTACGGGCAGGCGACTCGGGGCTACACCTTC.

This clonotype came up many times. The chain links TRBV2 to TRBJ1-2; no firm D call. The CDR3 extends over 14 amino acids. CDR1 and CDR2 from the germline V gene are SNHLY and FYNNEI. V was clipped by 4 bases and J by 6 bases, with 15 bases between them. The CDR3 is CASSVLPAGDGYTF. CDR3 in DNA: TGTGCCAGCAGTGTTCTTCCGGCGGGCGATGGCTACACCTTC. Filled out from reference TRBV2 and TRBJ1-2, the complete variable domain reads EPEVTQTPSHQVTQMGQEVILRCVPISNHLYFYWYRQILGQKVEFLVSFYNNEISEKSEIFDDQFSVERPDGSNFTLKIRSTKLEDSAMYFCASSVLPAGDGYTFGSGTRLTVV.

This clonotype was seen repeatedly, ten times or more. V usage is TRBV19 and J usage is TRBJ1-5; D may be TRBD1 (6 bases). V dropped 4 bases and J dropped 7 bases, with 17 bases sitting between them. Germline CDR1 reads LNHDA; CDR2 reads SQIVND (reference sequence). The CDR3 extends over 15 amino acids. The DNA of the CDR3 is TGTGCCAGTAGTACCCAACGGGGGGGGGCCCAGCCCCAGCATTTT. Amino acid sequence: CASSTQRGGAQPQHF.

This clonotype was recorded at least ten times. The V call is TRBV7-6, the J call TRBJ2-7; D not resolved. Trimming removed 2 bases from V and 0 bases from J, with 8 bases in between. CDR3 size: 14 residues. CDR1 and CDR2 from the germline V gene are SGHVS and FNYEAQ. The DNA for the CDR3 is TGTGCCAGCAGCTTACGAAGGAGCTCCTACGAGCAGTACTTC. Translation gives CASSLRRSSYEQYF.

This clonotype has at least ten counts. The rearrangement uses TRBV5-4 and TRBJ2-7; D might be TRBD2 (6 bases). The germline V gene encodes CDR1 SGHNT and CDR2 YYREEE (reference sequence). Trimming cost V 3 bases and J 4 bases, with 20 bases left between them. The CDR3 consists of 16 residues. The CDR3 reads CASSSESGLSLYEQYF. The CDR3 nucleotides read TGTGCCAGCAGCTCAGAATCGGGACTCTCGCTTTACGAGCAGTACTTC.

This clonotype was detected many times. The chain couples TRBV7-2 to TRBJ2-5; D may be TRBD1 or TRBD2 (6 bases each). From germline, CDR1 is SGHTA and CDR2 FQGNSA. The germline V and J ends were trimmed by 5 bases and 7 bases, with 20 bases remaining between them. This CDR3 has 15 amino acids. CDR3 sequence (DNA): TGTGCCAGCAGCCCTATACTAGGGGGGCGTGGGACCCAGTACTTC. It is translated as CASSPILGGRGTQYF.

This clonotype was observed at least ten times. This rearrangement joins TRBV28 to TRBJ1-3, with D maybe TRBD1 (6 bases). Trimming took off 7 bases at V and 4 bases at J, with 20 bases between the two ends. The CDR3 totals 16 residues. Germline CDR1 MDHEN, CDR2 SYDVKM. For the CDR3, the DNA is TGTGCCAGCAAGCCTTACTCAGGGGTAGGAGGAAACACCATATATTTT. This sequence encodes CASKPYSGVGGNTIYF.

The sample holds many counts of this clonotype. The gene calls are TRBV2 and TRBJ1-2, with D unclear. The germline gives CDR1 SNHLY, CDR2 FYNNEI. The CDR3 extends over 13 amino acids. Trimming took 2 bases from V and 5 from J, leaving 9 bases between them. CDR3 region: CASSEFEDYGYTF. DNA of the CDR3: TGTGCCAGCAGTGAATTCGAGGATTATGGCTACACCTTC.

This clonotype has a count of ten or more. The chain has TRBV20-1 and TRBJ2-3; 7 bases fit TRBD1. From germline, CDR1 is DFQATT and CDR2 SNEGSKA (reference sequence). The CDR3 loop spans 15 amino acids. After removal of 0 bases from V and 6 bases from J, the junction contained 9 bases not matched to a gene. CDR3 loop: CSARDRYRGSDTQYF. CDR3 in DNA: TGCAGTGCTAGAGATCGTTACAGGGGCTCGGATACGCAGTATTTT.

This chain uses TRBV5-5 with TRBJ2-5, with D tentatively TRBD1 or TRBD2 (5 bases each). The germline CDR1 and CDR2 sequences are SGHKS and YYEKEE (reference sequence). The CDR3 is 13 amino acids. Trimming took 4 bases from V and 5 from J, leaving 12 bases between them. The CDR3 bases are TGTGCCAGCAGCGTGGGACCCCAGGAGACCCAGTACTTC. Protein sequence: CASSVGPQETQYF.

This clonotype has only a few counts. The chain recombines TRBV6-4 with TRBJ2-3; 12 nucleotides line up with TRBD1. The CDR3 sequence is 15 residues long. From germline, CDR1 is MRHNA and CDR2 SNTAGT. Trimming cost V 5 bases and J 4 bases; bases outside gene matches: 4. The CDR3 spells CASSQGQGAADTQYF. CDR3 in DNA: TGTGCCAGCAGTCAGGGACAGGGGGCGGCAGATACGCAGTATTTT.

This clonotype was counted only a few times. The chain has TRBV3-1 and TRBJ2-5; TRBD2 matches at 8 bases. The CDR3 length is 16 residues. CDR1 and CDR2 from the germline V gene are LGHDT and YNNKEL (reference sequence). Trimming took 1 base from V and 5 from J; bases not matched to a gene: 9. The CDR3 nucleotides read TGTGCCAGCAGCCAAGTTCGGGTCGCTAGCGGGGAGACCCAGTACTTC. This translates into CASSQVRVASGETQYF.

The chain has TRBV5-4 and TRBJ2-7, with D unresolved. This CDR3 region has 15 residues. Trimming removed 0 bases at V and 2 bases at J, with 12 bases between. The germline V gene encodes CDR1 SGHNT and CDR2 YYREEE (reference sequence). CDR3 DNA sequence: TGTGCCAGCAGCTTGGCCGGAAGAGGTACCTACGAGCAGTACTTC. It specifies CASSLAGRGTYEQYF.

This clonotype has at least ten counts. The gene calls are TRBV28 and TRBJ2-5; tentatively, D is TRBD1 (5 bases). V lost 6 bases and J lost 5, with 10 bases in between. CDR1 is MDHEN and CDR2 is SYDVKM in the germline V gene. The CDR3 runs to 12 residues. CDR3 DNA: TGTGCCAGCAGGGCAGGGATCGAGACCCAGTACTTC. Translated: CASRAGIETQYF.

This clonotype was counted ten times or more. This sequence joins TRBV27 and TRBJ2-3; D call uncertain. Trimming removed 5 bases at V and 2 bases at J, with 11 bases between. Germline CDR1 MNHEY, CDR2 SMNVEV (reference sequence). The CDR3 sequence is 14 residues long. Here the CDR3 DNA reads TGTGCCAGCAGTGGACCTAGTTACACAGATACGCAGTATTTT. It is translated as CASSGPSYTDTQYF.

This clonotype was found many times. The V gene is TRBV28, the J gene TRBJ1-1; 7 bases align to TRBD1. The CDR3 extends over 15 amino acids. Germline lookup yields CDR1 MDHEN and CDR2 SYDVKM. V lost 3 bases, J lost 1 base, and 5 bases stayed unmatched. CDR3 DNA sequence: TGTGCCAGCAGTTTGATCGGGACAGCGAACACTGAAGCTTTCTTT. Residues: CASSLIGTANTEAFF. Drawing the rest from reference TRBV28 and TRBJ1-1, the complete variable domain is DVKVTQSSRYLVKRTGEKVFLECVQDMDHENMFWYRQDPGLGLRLIYFSYDVKMKEKGDIPEGYSVSREKKERFSLILESASTNQTSMYLCASSLIGTANTEAFFGQGTRLTVV.

The chain joins TRBV28 to TRBJ2-7; TRBD1 might be the D (6 bases). V was shortened by 5 bases and J by 0 bases, with 14 bases between the two germline ends. The germline V gene encodes CDR1 MDHEN and CDR2 SYDVKM. CDR3 length equals 15 residues. The CDR3 loop reads CASSPWAGASYEQYF. The CDR3 DNA reads TGTGCCAGCAGTCCATGGGCAGGGGCCTCCTACGAGCAGTACTTC.

This clonotype was seen repeatedly, ten times or more. The CDR3 sequence: CASSPRDSVVQFF. CDR3 DNA: TGTGCCAGCAGCCCCCGGGATAGCGTGGTGCAGTTCTTC. V usage is TRBV7-2 and J usage is TRBJ2-1; TRBD2 might be the D (5 bases). The CDR3 sequence is 13 residues long. V dropped 5 bases and J dropped 12 bases, with 17 bases sitting between them. Germline CDR1 and CDR2: SGHTA and FQGNSA.

This clonotype was seen repeatedly, ten times or more. The chain combines TRBV7-2 with TRBJ2-5, with a weak D call TRBD2 (6 bases). Germline V gene sequence: CDR1 SGHTA, CDR2 FQGNSA. This CDR3 contains 14 residues. V dropped 4 bases and J dropped 2 bases, with 11 bases sitting between them. The CDR3 loop is CASSSTSGQETQYF. The CDR3 region has the DNA TGTGCCAGCAGCTCGACTAGTGGGCAAGAGACCCAGTACTTC.